Listed below are T cell receptor beta chains from one sample, sequenced in a study of T cells in Graves' hyperthyroidism and ophthalmopathy. MiXCR was run by TCRdb on the multiplex PCR reads, yielding one entry per CDR3 protein. The sample holds under 500,000 distinct CDR3 sequences, about 14% seen once. Sequencing used blood. The source of these receptors is a man aged 50-59 years with Graves' ophthalmopathy. The CDR3 runs from the conserved cysteine through the conserved F or W. The order of the fields is clone size, V gene, D gene, J gene, CDR3 length, CDR3 protein, CDR3 DNA. A D gene is named only where the DNA matches it firmly. Only some rows state a clone size, as once, few, many or a class for expanded clones.

many	TRBV6-6	.	TRBJ1-1	15	CASSYSARTTLEAFF	TGTGCCAGCAGTTACTCCGCACGCACGACTCTTGAAGCTTTCTTT
many	TRBV20-1	TRBD2	TRBJ2-1	12	CSAGLARWEQFF	TGCAGTGCTGGACTAGCAAGGTGGGAGCAGTTCTTC
many	TRBV18	.	TRBJ2-2	14	CASDSGQNTGELFF	TGTGCCAGTGACTCGGGACAGAACACCGGGGAGCTGTTTTTT
.	TRBV19	TRBD2	TRBJ2-1	16	CASREAPGLVGSEQFF	TGTGCCAGTAGAGAAGCTCCGGGACTAGTTGGCAGTGAGCAGTTCTTC
.	TRBV20-1	.	TRBJ2-1	15	CSASSGQGPVNEQFF	TGCAGTGCTAGTTCAGGGCAGGGACCAGTCAATGAGCAGTTCTTC
.	TRBV20-1	.	TRBJ1-1	16	CSARGERGGRSTEAFF	TGCAGTGCTAGAGGGGAACGGGGGGGGCGGAGCACTGAAGCTTTCTTT
many	TRBV18	.	TRBJ2-2	13	CASSSWDTGELFF	TGTGCCAGCTCATCCTGGGACACCGGGGAGCTGTTTTTT
many	TRBV5-6	.	TRBJ2-7	14	CASSLVEDTHEQYF	TGTGCCAGCAGCTTGGTCGAGGACACCCACGAGCAGTACTTC
.	TRBV20-1	.	TRBJ2-7	13	CSATASFLYEQYF	TGCAGTGCTACGGCTAGCTTCCTCTACGAGCAGTACTTC
many	TRBV11-2	.	TRBJ1-5	14	CASSLAGRNQPQHF	TGTGCCAGCAGCTTAGCCGGGCGCAATCAGCCCCAGCATTTT
many	TRBV12-3/TRBV12-4	.	TRBJ2-2	16	CASSQRMAEGGGELFF	TGTGCCAGCAGCCAACGTATGGCCGAGGGCGGCGGGGAGCTGTTTTTT
few	TRBV6-5	.	TRBJ2-7	14	CASSRGRALGEQYF	TGTGCCAGCAGCCGAGGCCGGGCCTTAGGCGAGCAGTACTTC
.	TRBV4-1	.	TRBJ2-1	14	CASSHGRGTYEQFF	TGCGCCAGCAGCCACGGTCGGGGGACCTACGAGCAGTTCTTC
.	TRBV2	.	TRBJ2-4	15	CASSEALLRGGIQYF	TGTGCCAGCAGTGAAGCGCTTCTCAGGGGGGGCATTCAGTACTTC
.	TRBV7-9	TRBD2	TRBJ2-3	15	CAMKGPSGGTDTQYF	TGTGCCATGAAGGGCCCTAGCGGGGGCACAGATACGCAGTATTTT
.	TRBV19	.	TRBJ1-1	14	CATTTRQVHTEAFF	TGTGCCACCACAACCCGACAGGTCCACACTGAAGCTTTCTTT
many	TRBV11-3	TRBD2	TRBJ2-1	14	CASSLGAGVNEQFF	TGTGCCAGCAGCTTGGGTGCGGGAGTGAATGAGCAGTTCTTC
.	TRBV14	.	TRBJ1-3	16	CASSQRQRHSGNTIYF	TGTGCCAGCAGCCAACGACAGCGCCACTCTGGAAACACCATATATTTT
.	TRBV12-3/TRBV12-4	TRBD2	TRBJ2-7	17	CASSQPGLAGSSYEQYF	TGTGCCAGCAGTCAACCCGGACTAGCGGGTAGCTCCTACGAGCAGTACTTC
many	TRBV3-1	.	TRBJ2-7	14	CASSQEAGSYEQYF	TGTGCCAGCAGCCAAGAAGCGGGCTCCTACGAGCAGTACTTC
many	TRBV2	.	TRBJ1-4	15	CASSSSGTRLEKLFF	TGTGCCAGCAGTTCGTCCGGGACAAGACTTGAAAAACTGTTTTTT
.	TRBV3-1	.	TRBJ2-2	13	CDSSPADVGELFF	TGTGACAGCAGCCCGGCTGACGTAGGGGAGCTGTTTTTT
few	TRBV5-1	.	TRBJ2-1	15	CASSLVPGSYNEQFF	TGCGCCAGCAGCTTGGTACCCGGCTCCTACAATGAGCAGTTCTTC
many	TRBV29-1	TRBD2	TRBJ2-3	16	CSVVGLAGVTTDTQYF	TGCAGCGTTGTTGGTCTGGCGGGAGTTACCACAGATACGCAGTATTTT
many	TRBV3-1	.	TRBJ1-1	15	CASSRPGRMNTEAFF	TGTGCCAGCAGCCGACCGGGACGGATGAACACTGAAGCTTTCTTT
few	TRBV29-1	.	TRBJ2-4	15	CSAAEGRRAKNIQYF	TGCAGCGCCGCCGAGGGGAGGAGAGCCAAAAACATTCAGTACTTC
.	TRBV11-2	TRBD1	TRBJ1-1	15	CASRKTGLMKTEAFF	TGTGCCAGCAGGAAGACAGGGCTCATGAAGACTGAAGCTTTCTTT
.	TRBV11-2	.	TRBJ2-7	12	CASSFGPREQYF	TGTGCCAGCAGTTTTGGCCCCCGGGAGCAGTACTTC
many	TRBV20-1	TRBD1	TRBJ1-2	11	CSAGTGHGYTF	TGCAGTGCTGGGACAGGACATGGCTACACCTTC
many	TRBV18	.	TRBJ2-5	13	CASSPGFQETQYF	TGTGCCAGCTCACCGGGTTTCCAAGAGACCCAGTACTTC
many	TRBV6-2/TRBV6-3	.	TRBJ1-6	13	CASKEADYSPLHF	TGTGCCAGCAAGGAGGCCGACTATTCACCCCTCCACTTT
many	TRBV2	.	TRBJ1-5	14	CASSEDRGNQPQHF	TGTGCCAGCAGTGAAGACAGGGGCAATCAGCCCCAGCATTTT
many	TRBV20-1	.	TRBJ2-7	13	CSAMRGGAGRRYF	TGCAGTGCCATGCGAGGGGGAGCGGGTCGGCGGTACTTC
many	TRBV18	.	TRBJ2-7	15	CASSRAAGQTYEQYF	TGTGCCAGCTCACGAGCGGCAGGGCAGACCTACGAGCAGTACTTC
.	TRBV5-1	.	TRBJ1-1	15	CASSSATGMHTEAFF	TGCGCCAGCAGCTCCGCAACAGGTATGCACACTGAAGCTTTCTTT
.	TRBV5-1	.	TRBJ1-1	14	CVSRHRDKNTEAFF	TGCGTCAGCAGACACCGGGACAAGAACACTGAAGCTTTCTTT
.	TRBV30	.	TRBJ1-1	13	CAWTWNLNTEAFF	TGTGCCTGGACGTGGAACCTGAACACTGAAGCTTTCTTT
many	TRBV3-1	.	TRBJ2-7	16	CASSQDPTTRSYEQYF	TGTGCCAGCAGCCAAGACCCGACGACTAGATCCTACGAGCAGTACTTC
many	TRBV28	TRBD2	TRBJ2-1	11	CAVVAGGEQFF	TGTGCCGTAGTTGCGGGAGGCGAGCAGTTCTTC
.	TRBV3-1	TRBD1	TRBJ2-7	15	CASSQDPQTGAEQYF	TGTGCCAGCAGCCAAGATCCCCAAACAGGGGCTGAGCAGTACTTC
many	TRBV2	.	TRBJ1-5	15	CASRETGNSNQPQHF	TGTGCCAGCAGGGAAACAGGGAATAGCAATCAGCCCCAGCATTTT
few	TRBV12-3/TRBV12-4	TRBD2	TRBJ2-7	13	CASSPQRGYEQYF	TGTGCCAGCAGTCCACAGCGGGGCTACGAGCAGTACTTC
.	TRBV5-1	.	TRBJ2-4	13	CASSLLGENIQYF	TGCGCCAGCAGCTTACTAGGGGAAAACATTCAGTACTTC
.	TRBV7-9	.	TRBJ2-1	13	CASPRTGLDEQFF	TGTGCCTCCCCAAGGACTGGCTTGGATGAGCAGTTCTTC
.	TRBV5-1	TRBD2	TRBJ2-3	17	CASSLGLAGGKTDTQYF	TGCGCCAGCAGCTTGGGACTAGCGGGAGGGAAAACAGATACGCAGTATTTT
.	TRBV10-3	TRBD1	TRBJ1-1	13	CAISPTGRAEAFF	TGTGCCATCAGTCCGACAGGGAGGGCTGAAGCTTTCTTT
many	TRBV6-9	.	TRBJ2-7	16	CASSYSDSSSSYEQYF	TGTGCCAGCAGTTATTCGGACAGCTCCAGCTCCTACGAGCAGTACTTC